These 7 T cell receptor beta chains were sequenced from one sample in a study of shared clonotypes between healthy human individuals. The data were produced by immunoSEQ multiplex PCR, yet TCRdb's version contains in-frame clones alone and is incomplete. Of around 1.6 million clones listed, roughly 98% were seen once; the top ten hold approximately 0.44%. The material sequenced was naive CD4+ T cells sorted from blood. Regarding subset: CD45RA+ positively selected. These receptors all stem from a man younger than 40 in good health.

This chain connects TRBV6-1 to TRBJ2-7; 12 bases are a match to TRBD2. V trimming: 4 bases; J trimming: 6 bases; junction bases outside the gene matches: 7. Germline V gene lookup returns CDR1 MNHNS and CDR2 SASEGT. CDR3 length: 15 amino acids. CDR3 bases: TGTGCCAGCAGTGCCCGACTAGCGGGAGAAGGCGAGCAGTACTTC. This translates into CASSARLAGEGEQYF.

The V call is TRBV7-2, the J call TRBJ2-7; D remains unclear. From germline, CDR1 is SGHTA and CDR2 FQGNSA. With 1 base removed from V and 7 bases from J, the gap between germline ends came to 8 bases. The CDR3 extends over 12 amino acids. The CDR3 DNA reads as TGTGCCAGCAGCTTAGGTGGCTGGGAGCAGTACTTC. It codes for CASSLGGWEQYF. The whole variable domain, remainder taken from reference TRBV7-2 and TRBJ2-7, is GAGVSQSPSNKVTEKGKDVELRCDPISGHTALYWYRQSLGQGLEFLIYFQGNSAPDKSGLPSDRFSAERTGGSVSTLTIQRTQQEDSAVYLCASSLGGWEQYFGPGTRLTVT.

V gene TRBV18 combines with J gene TRBJ2-1; D is perhaps TRBD1 (5 bases). From germline, CDR1 is KGHSH and CDR2 LQKENI. With 2 bases removed from V and 8 bases from J, the gap between germline ends came to 16 bases. CDR3 size: 15 residues. CDR3 DNA: TGTGCCAGCTCACCAGGGGCTAGTTCAAGCCATGAGCAGTTCTTC. Translation gives CASSPGASSSHEQFF.

The genes are TRBV6-5 and TRBJ1-2, with TRBD1 matching 9 bases. The CDR3 consists of 14 residues. V was pared by 6 bases and J by 8 bases, with 10 bases of the junction left unmatched. Germline-derived CDR1 and CDR2 are MNHEY and SVGAGI. CDR3 DNA sequence: TGTGCCAGCAGACCCCCGGGACAGGGTGGCGGCTACACCTTC. Its translation is CASRPPGQGGGYTF.

Worth noting for this clone: The sample contains more than one DNA sequence encoding this CDR3. The rearrangement links TRBV18 to TRBJ2-1; perhaps D is TRBD1 or TRBD2 (5 bases each). Trimming removed 1 base at V and 8 bases at J, with 6 bases between. This CDR3 is 12 amino acids long. CDR1 and CDR2 from the germline V gene are KGHSH and LQKENI. CDR3 in amino acids: CASSPLGDEQFF. CDR3 nucleotide sequence: TGTGCCAGCTCACCACTGGGGGATGAGCAGTTCTTC.

Worth noting for this clone: Other nucleotide sequences from this sample produce the same CDR3. V usage is TRBV18 and J usage is TRBJ2-7, with D possibly being TRBD1 or TRBD2 (5 bases each). This CDR3 has 12 amino acids. Germline V lookup: CDR1 KGHSH, CDR2 LQKENI. V lost 3 bases to trimming and J lost 7 bases, with 10 bases between them. The CDR3 nucleotides are TGTGCCAGCTCACCGCTCGGGACGGAGCAGTACTTC. Residues: CASSPLGTEQYF.

This chain uses TRBV6-4 with TRBJ1-1; D unclear. Trimming took off 0 bases at V and 5 bases at J, with 10 bases between the two ends. CDR1 is MRHNA, CDR2 SNTAGT, per germline. This CDR3 region has 14 residues. CDR3 sequence reads: CASSDSGVETEAFF. In DNA, the CDR3 is TGTGCCAGCAGTGACTCTGGGGTGGAAACTGAAGCTTTCTTT.